This T cell receptor (beta chain) originates from a study of cytomegalovirus exposure and HLA in healthy donors. Study context: A data release that came early held approximately 85 million unique TCRs from HLA-typed donors.

Healthy individuals who donated bone marrow served as the donors. Study results and limitations: Productive status was seen about 90% or about 30% of the time for most TCR beta V segments in an earlier analysis. Clonal expansion, a later analysis showed, was greater in HLA-associated TCR beta chains than in equally common others.

For this clone: The antigen is unknown.

Researchers ran the PCR with 60 Vbeta and 13 Jbeta primers. Profiled with immunoSEQ multiplex PCR; TCRdb holds only in-frame clones, not every one. The sample has approximately 130,000 clones, around three quarters seen once. Sequencing was carried out using PBMCs. The sequence derives from a woman in her 50s in good health and CMV-seronegative.

This CDR3 is CASSPRGDPSYNEQFF. The CDR3 region has the DNA TGTGCCAGCAGCCCACGGGGGGACCCCTCCTACAATGAGCAGTTCTTC. This rearrangement joins TRBV9 to TRBJ2-1; 7 nucleotides align to TRBD2. The CDR3 totals 16 residues. Germline-derived CDR1 and CDR2 are SGDLS and YYNGEE. J gave up 0 bases and V 4 bases, and 7 bases lay outside the gene matches. Filled out from reference TRBV9 and TRBJ2-1, the complete variable domain reads DSGVTQTPKHLITATGQRVTLRCSPRSGDLSVYWYQQSLDQGLQFLIQYYNGEERAKGNILERFSAQQFPDLHSELNLSSLELGDSALYFCASSPRGDPSYNEQFFGPGTRLTVL.